This TCR beta chain was profiled in a study of T cells in Graves' hyperthyroidism and ophthalmopathy. Study outcomes and limitations: Most expanded thyroid clonotypes above 0.001 also appeared in blood.

This clonotype appeared a few times. As yet, its antigen is unknown. RNA transcripts served as the template for amplifying TCR beta CDR3 regions. Researchers ran a first-round RT-PCR on the TCR CDR3 using the HTBI primer set. TCRdb re-analysed the multiplex PCR reads in MiXCR, keeping a single row per CDR3 protein. The table records 300,000 to 450,000 distinct CDR3 sequences, approximately 15% of them present only once. CDR3 size: 16 residues. The germline CDR1 and CDR2 sequences are KGHSH and LQKENI. Deletions cut 2 bases from V and 0 bases from J, with 10 bases between. Patients between 18 and 65 years old had hyperthyroidism, newly diagnosed and lasting under 2 months. Patients were excluded for uncontrolled infection, other autoimmune disease, pregnancy or lactation.

Sample: blood. This receptor was obtained from a woman in her sixties with Graves' hyperthyroidism. The chain links TRBV18 to TRBJ2-2; possibly TRBD2 for D (6 bases). CDR3 sequence (DNA): TGTGCCAGCTCACCAAGGCCGGGGGCGAACACCGGGGAGCTGTTTTTT. Its protein is CASSPRPGANTGELFF.